A selection of T cell receptor beta chains follows, all from one sample in a study of cytomegalovirus exposure and HLA in healthy donors. Libraries were prepared by immunoSEQ multiplex PCR; TCRdb keeps only in-frame clonotypes and omits some of them. The table has around 120,000 clones, 70% to 90% seen once. Sample: PBMCs. The receptor source for this set is a woman between 18 and 29 years old in good health and CMV-seronegative. Each CDR3 is given with its conserved first and last residue. D genes are given only for firm matches. Only some rows state a clone size, as once, few, many or a class for expanded clones.

CDR3nt,CDR3aa,abundance,j_gene,v_gene,d_gene
TGTGCCAGCAGCTTATATGGCCCACGGGGGGGCAATGAGCAGTTCTTC,CASSLYGPRGGNEQFF,NA,TRBJ2-1,TRBV7-3,TRBD2
TGCGCCAGCAGCTTGGGGGAGTGGTACCGACGCAATTACTACGAGCAGTACTTC,CASSLGEWYRRNYYEQYF,NA,TRBJ2-7,TRBV5-1,NA
TGTGCCAGCATCCCCCCCAGGGGGAAGCACACTGAAGCTTTCTTT,CASIPPRGKHTEAFF,once,TRBJ1-1,TRBV6-6,TRBD1
TGTGCCAGCAGTTACTCGCGGGAGACTAGCACAGATACGCAGTATTTT,CASSYSRETSTDTQYF,NA,TRBJ2-3,TRBV6-5,TRBD2
TGTGCCAGCAGTGACGGTCGGGGAGCCTACGAGCAGTACTTC,CASSDGRGAYEQYF,NA,TRBJ2-7,TRBV2,NA
TGTGCCAGCAGTTTGGGGACCCAGGGGGAGCAGTACTTC,CASSLGTQGEQYF,once,TRBJ2-7,TRBV27,NA
TGTGCCAGCAGCACCCCTTGGGCAGGGGCCTACAATGAGCAGTTCTTC,CASSTPWAGAYNEQFF,NA,TRBJ2-1,TRBV28,NA
TGTGCCAGTACCCACGAGACAGCTAGCAATCAGCCCCAGCATTTT,CASTHETASNQPQHF,few,TRBJ1-5,TRBV19,NA
TGTGCCAGCAGCCAAGATATGGCGGGAGGGCCAGGTGGGGCCAACGTCCTGACTTTC,CASSQDMAGGPGGANVLTF,few,TRBJ2-6,TRBV4-2,TRBD2
TGTGCCAGCAGCTTAGCGGCCGGGGACTACGAGCAGTACTTC,CASSLAAGDYEQYF,few,TRBJ2-7,TRBV11-1,NA